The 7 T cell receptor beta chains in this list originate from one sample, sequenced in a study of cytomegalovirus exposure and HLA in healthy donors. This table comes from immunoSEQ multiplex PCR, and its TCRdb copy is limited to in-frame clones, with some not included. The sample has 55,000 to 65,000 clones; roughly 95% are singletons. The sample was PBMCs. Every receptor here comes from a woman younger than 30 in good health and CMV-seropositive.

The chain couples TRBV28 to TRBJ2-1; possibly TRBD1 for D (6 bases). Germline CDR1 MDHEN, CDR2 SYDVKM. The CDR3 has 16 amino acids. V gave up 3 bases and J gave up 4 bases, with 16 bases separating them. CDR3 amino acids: CASSFTQGKAYNEQFF. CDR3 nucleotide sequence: TGTGCCAGCAGTTTCACTCAGGGGAAGGCGTACAATGAGCAGTTCTTC. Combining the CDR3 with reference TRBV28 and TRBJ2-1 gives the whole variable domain DVKVTQSSRYLVKRTGEKVFLECVQDMDHENMFWYRQDPGLGLRLIYFSYDVKMKEKGDIPEGYSVSREKKERFSLILESASTNQTSMYLCASSFTQGKAYNEQFFGPGTRLTVL.

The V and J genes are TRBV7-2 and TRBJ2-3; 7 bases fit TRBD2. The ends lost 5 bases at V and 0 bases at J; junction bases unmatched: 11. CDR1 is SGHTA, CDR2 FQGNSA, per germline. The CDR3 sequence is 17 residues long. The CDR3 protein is CASSPYFNSGSTDTQYF. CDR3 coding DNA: TGTGCCAGCAGCCCGTACTTTAATAGCGGGAGCACAGATACGCAGTATTTT.

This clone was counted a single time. The CDR3 sequence is CASSQDEGTGGITDTQYF. The CDR3 bases are TGCGCCAGCAGCCAAGATGAAGGGACAGGGGGTATCACAGATACGCAGTATTTT. This rearrangement joins TRBV4-3 to TRBJ2-3, with 11 bases fitting TRBD1. The germline gives CDR1 LGHNA, CDR2 YSLEER. The trim removed 0 bases at V and 2 bases at J, leaving 7 bases unmatched. The CDR3 has 18 amino acids.

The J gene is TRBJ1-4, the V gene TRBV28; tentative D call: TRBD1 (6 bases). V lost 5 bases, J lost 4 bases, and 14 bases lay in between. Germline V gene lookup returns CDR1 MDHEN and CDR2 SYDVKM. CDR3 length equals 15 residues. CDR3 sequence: CASSKRTANNEKLFF. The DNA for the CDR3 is TGTGCCAGCAGTAAAAGGACAGCCAATAATGAAAAACTGTTTTTT.

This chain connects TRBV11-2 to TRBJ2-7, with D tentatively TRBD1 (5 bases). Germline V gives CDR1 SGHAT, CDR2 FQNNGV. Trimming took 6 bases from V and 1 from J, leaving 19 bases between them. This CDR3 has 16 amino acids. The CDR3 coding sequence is TGTGCCAGCAGGAAAGCAGGTCCCGGACAATCCTACGAGCAGTACTTC. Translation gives CASRKAGPGQSYEQYF. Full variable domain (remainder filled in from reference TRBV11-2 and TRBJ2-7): EAGVAQSPRYKIIEKRQSVAFWCNPISGHATLYWYQQILGQGPKLLIQFQNNGVVDDSQLPKDRFSAERLKGVDSTLKIQPAKLEDSAVYLCASRKAGPGQSYEQYFGPGTRLTVT.

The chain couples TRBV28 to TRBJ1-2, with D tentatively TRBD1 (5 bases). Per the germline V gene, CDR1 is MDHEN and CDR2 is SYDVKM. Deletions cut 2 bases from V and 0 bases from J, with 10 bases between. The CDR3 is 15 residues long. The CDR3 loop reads CASSLRGGTNYGYTF. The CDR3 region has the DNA TGTGCCAGCAGTTTACGCGGGGGGACTAACTATGGCTACACCTTC.

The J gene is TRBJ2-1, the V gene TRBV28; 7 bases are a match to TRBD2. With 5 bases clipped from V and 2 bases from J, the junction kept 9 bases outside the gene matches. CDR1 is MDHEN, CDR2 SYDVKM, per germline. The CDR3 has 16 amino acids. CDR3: CASSIPTSSAYNEQFF. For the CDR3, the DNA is TGTGCCAGCAGTATACCGACTAGCAGCGCCTACAATGAGCAGTTCTTC.